Below, 9 T cell receptor beta chains from the same sample are listed, as sequenced in a study of blood T cell repertoires in COVID-19. Measured with immunoSEQ multiplex PCR; TCRdb has only the in-frame clones, and not every one. The sample lists 150,000 to 200,000 clones, 89% occurring once. The specimen sequenced was PBMCs or T cells enriched from blood (not recorded which). The receptor set was obtained from a woman under 30 who had recovered from COVID-19.

This chain uses TRBV28 with TRBJ2-2; 8 bases agree with TRBD2. The CDR3 extends over 14 amino acids. Germline CDR1 is MDHEN and CDR2 is SYDVKM. The V segment lost 5 bases and the J segment 7 bases; nucleotides outside the gene matches: 6. CDR3 in amino acids: CASSSGRGIGELFF. The CDR3 coding sequence is TGTGCCAGCAGTAGCGGGAGAGGTATCGGGGAGCTGTTTTTT.

The rearrangement uses TRBV4-2 and TRBJ1-2; D ambiguous. Trimming shortened V by 1 base and J by 5 bases, and 11 bases separated the two germline ends. CDR1 and CDR2 (germline): LGHNA, YNFKEQ. The CDR3 extends over 14 amino acids. The DNA for the CDR3 is TGTGCCAGCAGCCAAGTGATCGGGGATTATGGCTACACCTTC. Its protein is CASSQVIGDYGYTF.

The chain has TRBV28 and TRBJ2-7; 12 nucleotides align to TRBD1. Germline V gives CDR1 MDHEN, CDR2 SYDVKM. The CDR3 runs to 15 residues. V lost 2 bases, J lost 7 bases, and 6 bases stayed unmatched. The CDR3 DNA follows: TGTGCCAGCAGTTTAGCGGGACAGGGGGCTGAAGAGCAGTACTTC. Translation gives CASSLAGQGAEEQYF.

The chain couples TRBV19 to TRBJ1-3, with D tentatively TRBD1 (5 bases). V dropped 4 bases and J dropped 0 bases, with 10 bases sitting between them. In germline, CDR1 is LNHDA, CDR2 SQIVND (reference sequence). This CDR3 comprises 15 residues. The CDR3 DNA sequence: TGTGCCAGTAGTACACAGGACCTCTCTGGAAACACCATATATTTT. It codes for CASSTQDLSGNTIYF.

The V gene is TRBV7-8, the J gene TRBJ1-5; D is unclear. Germline V gene lookup returns CDR1 SGHVS and CDR2 FQNEAQ. Trimming removed 0 bases at V and 6 bases at J, with 9 bases between. This CDR3 has 14 amino acids. The CDR3 region has the DNA TGTGCCAGCAGCTTAGCCCCCCGGTCTCAGCCCCAGCATTTT. It yields the protein CASSLAPRSQPQHF.

This chain links TRBV5-4 with TRBJ2-6; the D is unclear. V was pared by 5 bases and J by 4 bases, with 13 bases between. CDR3 size: 15 residues. Germline CDR1 reads SGHNT; CDR2 reads YYREEE (reference sequence). The CDR3 bases are TGTGCCAGCAGACCTCAGGTGGCCGGGGCCAACGTCCTGACTTTC. Residues: CASRPQVAGANVLTF.

The V gene is TRBV5-3, the J gene TRBJ2-7; D is possibly TRBD1 (5 bases). TRBV5-3 is flagged as an ORF with uncertain function. V lost 4 bases to trimming and J lost 2 bases, with 25 bases between them. The CDR3 covers 18 residues. The CDR3, as DNA: TGTGCCAGAAGCCCTCCTACTGACAGTCCACCGAGACCCTACGAGCAGTACTTC. Protein sequence: CARSPPTDSPPRPYEQYF.

The chain is built from TRBV5-3 and TRBJ2-5; TRBD2 matches 9 bases. TRBV5-3 is annotated as an ORF whose role is uncertain. The CDR3 has 14 residues. Trimming cost V 0 bases and J 4 bases; bases outside gene matches: 1. The CDR3 spells CARSLGSGRETQYF. In nucleotides, the CDR3 is TGTGCCAGAAGCTTGGGTAGCGGGAGAGAGACCCAGTACTTC.

J is TRBJ1-1 and V is TRBV2; D call uncertain. Germline CDR1 reads SNHLY; CDR2 reads FYNNEI. V gave up 5 bases and J gave up 8 bases, with 12 bases separating them. The CDR3 is 12 residues long. The CDR3: CASSYHTREAFF. As DNA, the CDR3 is TGTGCCAGCAGTTACCACACCCGAGAAGCTTTCTTT.